The sequence of this T cell receptor beta chain was determined in a study of response to subunit inactivated influenza vaccine. Overall study findings and caveats: Every seasonal influenza vaccination brings in few new T cells, the authors suggested.

Trimming pared 6 bases from V and 0 bases from J, leaving 11 bases between. Germline loops: CDR1 DFQATT, CDR2 SNEGSKA (reference sequence). The CDR3 loop spans 13 amino acids. In its sample, this clonotype was seen a few times. The antigen remains unidentified. TCRdb recomputed calls from the RT-PCR reads with MiXCR, one row per CDR3 protein. The table includes just over 300,000 distinct CDR3 sequences, roughly 20% detected once. The rearrangement uses TRBV20-1 and TRBJ1-1; no definite D call. The source material was PBMCs from blood, sampled 21 months after vaccination. The clonotype originates from a man aged 45-69 years who received an inactivated influenza vaccine. The chain's CDR3 is CSALGGMNTEAFF. Written as DNA, the CDR3 is TGCAGTGCCTTGGGTGGGATGAACACTGAAGCTTTCTTT.